The source of this T cell receptor (beta chain) is a study of T-cell reconstitution after alpha-beta-depleted transplantation in children. This sample's TCRbeta library carried unique molecular identifier barcodes. TCRdb recomputed calls from the PCR reads with MiXCR, one row per CDR3 protein. The sample includes about 240,000 distinct CDR3 sequences, more than 20% of them seen just once. This clonotype was counted many times. The starting material was PBMCs, obtained before TCRalphabeta/CD19-depleted stem cell transplant. The TCR originated in a girl aged 2-10 years with Fanconi anemia, due to receive a stem cell transplant.

CDR3 in DNA: TGCGCCAGCAGCAGGACTAGCGGGAGGGACGAGCAGTACTTC. It yields the protein CASSRTSGRDEQYF. The chain recombines TRBV5-1 with TRBJ2-7; TRBD2 aligns across 15 bases. Germline CDR1 SGHRS, CDR2 YFSETQ. Unmatched junction bases numbered 1, after V lost 4 bases and J lost 5 bases. The CDR3 loop spans 14 amino acids.